This entry describes one T cell receptor (beta chain). What antigen it recognizes has not been identified. No per-base quality is available; no much larger clone lies one base away. Receptor libraries were prepared by PCR. TCRdb names Illumina HiSeq 4000 as the instrument used. High-throughput sequencing was used to profile the TCR beta-chain CDR3 region of every patient. Regarding the original processing steps: A classifier to discriminate distant-metastatic papillary thyroid cancer patients was built from CDR3 differences across clinicopathological groups. Repertoire diversity was assessed with the Shannon index, and tumor-blood repertoire similarity with the Morisita-Horn index. Through fastp at Q25 and MiXCR, TCRdb rebuilt clones from the public reads, retaining in-frame beta chains. TCRdb's processing, not the authors', yielded these V and J calls. The sample yields some 8,000 clones; 31% were counted once. The top ten clones comprise 15% to 20% of the sample.

These data originate in a study of metastatic and nonmetastatic thyroid tumors (TCRdb year 2020). Notes on the research overall: The researchers compared repertoires between peripheral blood samples and tumor or nodule tissue samples from patients with malignant or benign thyroid disease.

Before undergoing thyroid surgery, none of the patients had been given any kind of treatment. Using T-cell receptor beta sequencing, the study looked back at clinical samples from patients collected from about 2012 to 2018. On the study overall, not on this receptor specifically: In both blood and tumor samples, malignant tumors were reported to have significantly higher TCR beta diversity than benign nodules.

The receptor was derived from a female donor with papillary thyroid cancer or a benign thyroid nodule (not recorded which). Some clones in this sample may be carry-over from other donors' samples. Sequenced input: tumor tissue.

The DNA sequence is TGTGCCAGCAGATCCGGGTCCTACACAGATACGCAGTATTTT. Its coded protein is CASRSGSYTDTQYF. Here the chain combines TRBV2 and TRBJ2-3; the D gene lacks a confident call. V lost 6 bases and J lost 2 bases; the stretch between them is 12 bases long. Inclusive of the bounding cysteine and phenylalanine, the CDR3 is 14 residues long. Of all the DNA, just the CDR3 is kept, 42 bases in frame from base 1. CDR1 and CDR2 (SNHLY, FYNNEI) derive from the germline V gene.